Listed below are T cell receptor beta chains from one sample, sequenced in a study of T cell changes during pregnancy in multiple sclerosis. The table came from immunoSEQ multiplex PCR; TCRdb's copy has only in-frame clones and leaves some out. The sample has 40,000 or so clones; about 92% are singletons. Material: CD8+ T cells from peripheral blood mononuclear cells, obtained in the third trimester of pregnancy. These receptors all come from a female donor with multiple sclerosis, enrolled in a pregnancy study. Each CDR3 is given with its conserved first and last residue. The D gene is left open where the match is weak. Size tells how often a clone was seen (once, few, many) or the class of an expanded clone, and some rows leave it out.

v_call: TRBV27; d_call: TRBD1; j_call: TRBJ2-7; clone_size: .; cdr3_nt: TGTGCCAGCAGTTCATTGGTGGGACAGGGTTTATACGAGCAGTACTTC; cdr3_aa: CASSSLVGQGLYEQYF
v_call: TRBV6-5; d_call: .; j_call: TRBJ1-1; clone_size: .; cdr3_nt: TGTGCGACGGAGGCCCCGGGAGTGAACACTGAAGCTTTCTTT; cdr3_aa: CATEAPGVNTEAFF
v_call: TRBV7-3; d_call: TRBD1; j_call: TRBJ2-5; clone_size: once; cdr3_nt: TGTGCCAGCAGCTCGACAGGGTCTCGGGAGACCCAGTACTTC; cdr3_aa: CASSSTGSRETQYF
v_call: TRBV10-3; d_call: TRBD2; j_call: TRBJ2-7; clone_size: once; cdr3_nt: TGTGCCATCAGTGGGGGTACTAGCGACCCCTTCGAGCAGTACTTC; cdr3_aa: CAISGGTSDPFEQYF
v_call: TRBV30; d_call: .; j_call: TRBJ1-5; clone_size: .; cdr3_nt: TGTGCCTGGAGTTGGGAGTATAGCAATCAGCCCCAGCATTTT; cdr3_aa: CAWSWEYSNQPQHF
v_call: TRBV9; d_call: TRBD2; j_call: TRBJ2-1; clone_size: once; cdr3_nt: TGTGCCAGCAGCGTAGGGGCTAGCGGGGACTACAATGAGCAGTTCTTC; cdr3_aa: CASSVGASGDYNEQFF
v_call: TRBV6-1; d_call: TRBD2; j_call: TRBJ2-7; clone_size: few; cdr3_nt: TGTGCCAGCAGTGAACGGCTAGCGGGGGGATACGAGCAGTACTTC; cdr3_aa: CASSERLAGGYEQYF
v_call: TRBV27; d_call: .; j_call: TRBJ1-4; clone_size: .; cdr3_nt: TGTGCCAGCAGTTTATCATTGGGCAGCTCTAATGAAAAACTGTTTTTT; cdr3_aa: CASSLSLGSSNEKLFF
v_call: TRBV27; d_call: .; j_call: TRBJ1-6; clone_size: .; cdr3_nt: TGTGCCAGCACCTCTCTGGGCTGGTTAAATTCACCCCTCCACTTT; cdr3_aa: CASTSLGWLNSPLHF
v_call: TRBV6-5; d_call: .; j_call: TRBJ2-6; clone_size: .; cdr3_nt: TGTGCCAGCAGTTCACAGGGTACTGGGGCCAACGTCCTGACTTTC; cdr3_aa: CASSSQGTGANVLTF
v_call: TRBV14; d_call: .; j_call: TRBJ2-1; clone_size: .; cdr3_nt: TGTGCCAGCAGCTCTCATAGTTGGAATGAGCAGTTCTTC; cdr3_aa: CASSSHSWNEQFF
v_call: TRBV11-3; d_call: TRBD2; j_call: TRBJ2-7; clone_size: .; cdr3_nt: TGTGCCAGCAGCCTCCTAGCGGGGGACAGCTACGAGCAGTACTTC; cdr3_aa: CASSLLAGDSYEQYF
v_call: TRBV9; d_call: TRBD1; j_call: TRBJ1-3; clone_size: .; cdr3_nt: TGTGCCAGCAGCGTAGCTGGGACAGTAGGAAACACCATATATTTT; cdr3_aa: CASSVAGTVGNTIYF
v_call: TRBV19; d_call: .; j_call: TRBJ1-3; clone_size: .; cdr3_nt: TGTGCCAGTACCCCTAGTCTGGGTGGTACTGGAAACACCATATATTTT; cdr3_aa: CASTPSLGGTGNTIYF
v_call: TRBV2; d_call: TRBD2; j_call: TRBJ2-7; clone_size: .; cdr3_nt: TGTGCCAGCAGTGAACGGCGGGGGGCTTACGAGCAGTACTTC; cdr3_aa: CASSERRGAYEQYF
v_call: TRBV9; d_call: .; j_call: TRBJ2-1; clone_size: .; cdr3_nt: TGTGCCAGCAGCGTAGCCCCTAATGAGCAGTTCTTC; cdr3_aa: CASSVAPNEQFF
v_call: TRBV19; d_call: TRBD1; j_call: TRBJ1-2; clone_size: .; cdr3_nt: TGTGCCACCTGGGGACAGAACTATGGCTACACCTTC; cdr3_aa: CATWGQNYGYTF